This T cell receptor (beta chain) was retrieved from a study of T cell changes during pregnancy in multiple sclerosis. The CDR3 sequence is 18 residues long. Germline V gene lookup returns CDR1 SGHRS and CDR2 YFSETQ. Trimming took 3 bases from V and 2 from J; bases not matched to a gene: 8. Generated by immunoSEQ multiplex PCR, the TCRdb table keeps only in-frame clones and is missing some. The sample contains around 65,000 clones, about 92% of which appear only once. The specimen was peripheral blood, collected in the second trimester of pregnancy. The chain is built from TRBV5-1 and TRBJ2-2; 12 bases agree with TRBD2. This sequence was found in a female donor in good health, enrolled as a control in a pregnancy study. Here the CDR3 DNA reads TGCGCCAGCAGCTGGAGCCTAGCGGGGGGGCCTAACACCGGGGAGCTGTTTTTT. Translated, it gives CASSWSLAGGPNTGELFF.